This is a list of T cell receptor beta chains from one sample in a study of blood T cell repertoires in COVID-19. Only in-frame clones appear in the TCRdb table, and some are missing; sequencing was by immunoSEQ multiplex PCR. The profile shows 100,000 or so clones, approximately 90% of them singletons. Material: peripheral blood. Source of these receptors: a human donor with acute or convalescent COVID-19. The donor label of this sample is uncertain. Each CDR3 is given with its conserved first and last residue. The order of the fields is D gene, clone size, V gene, J gene, CDR3 length, CDR3 DNA, CDR3 protein. D genes are given only for firm matches. The size field is filled for only some rows; it gives once, few, many or a size class.

>TRBD1|NA|TRBV28|TRBJ2-3|13
TGTGCCAGCAGTCAGGGGGCCTCAGATACGCAGTATTTT
CASSQGASDTQYF
>TRBD1|NA|TRBV18|TRBJ1-1|15
TGTGCCAGCTCACCCCGGACAGGGGCGAACACTGAAGCTTTCTTT
CASSPRTGANTEAFF
>NA|NA|TRBV10-3|TRBJ1-1|14
TGTGCCATCAGCTTGGGACTCACGAACACTGAAGCTTTCTTT
CAISLGLTNTEAFF
>TRBD2|NA|TRBV7-9|TRBJ2-3|17
TGTGCCAGCAGCAGAATGGGACTAGCGGGATATACAGATACGCAGTATTTT
CASSRMGLAGYTDTQYF
>TRBD2|NA|TRBV7-6|TRBJ2-3|16
TGTGCCAGCAGCTATGGGACTAACCTTCGCACAGATACGCAGTATTTT
CASSYGTNLRTDTQYF
>NA|NA|TRBV29-1|TRBJ1-2|13
TGCAGCGTTGAAGATCTTAACAGAGGGGGGGGTACCTTC
CSVEDLNRGGGTF
>NA|NA|TRBV4-1|TRBJ2-1|17
TGCGCCAGCAGCCAAGAAGGGCAGGGGCTCTCCTACAATGAGCAGTTCTTC
CASSQEGQGLSYNEQFF
>TRBD2|NA|TRBV24-1|TRBJ2-1|15
TGTGCCATCTCCACTAGCGAACCTTTGGGCAATGAGCAGTTCTTC
CAISTSEPLGNEQFF
>NA|NA|TRBV20-1|TRBJ1-5|14
TGCAGTGCTAGTAGGCAGGGCCGAAATCAGCCCCAGCATTTT
CSASRQGRNQPQHF
>TRBD1|once|TRBV9|TRBJ2-6|21
TGTGCCAGCAGCTTACCCCGGGACAGGGGGAGAGTTAGCTCTGGGGCCAACGTCCTGACTTTC
CASSLPRDRGRVSSGANVLTF
>TRBD1|NA|TRBV5-1|TRBJ2-3|15
TGCGCCAGCAGCTTGGAGACAGGGGTCACAGATACGCAGTATTTT
CASSLETGVTDTQYF
>NA|NA|TRBV5-1|TRBJ2-7|13
TGCGCCAGCAGCTTGGAACAGGGTGGCGAGCAGTACTTC
CASSLEQGGEQYF
>NA|NA|TRBV27|TRBJ2-1|15
TGTGCCAGCAGTTTGGACTCCGAGGCCTACAATGAGCAGTTCTTC
CASSLDSEAYNEQFF
>TRBD1|NA|TRBV9|TRBJ1-1|16
TGTGCCAGCAGCGACGGGACAGGGTCTAGGTCGGGGCGAGCTTTCTTT
CASSDGTGSRSGRAFF
>TRBD1|NA|TRBV7-2|TRBJ1-3|17
TGTGCCAGCAGCTTCAGGGGGCGGCAATTCTCTGGAAACACCATATATTTT
CASSFRGRQFSGNTIYF
>TRBD1|NA|TRBV7-9|TRBJ2-1|15
TGTGCCAGCAGCTTCCGACAGGGAATCGATAATGAGCAGTTCTTC
CASSFRQGIDNEQFF
>TRBD1|NA|TRBV4-1|TRBJ1-5|18
TGCGCCAGCAGCCAATCCTTCGCTGGACAGGTACCAAATCAGCCCCAGCATTTT
CASSQSFAGQVPNQPQHF
>TRBD1|NA|TRBV6-4|TRBJ1-2|15
TGTGCCAGCAGTGGAGGGACAGGCACCCGCAGTGGCTACACCTTC
CASSGGTGTRSGYTF
>TRBD1|NA|TRBV5-1|TRBJ1-1|15
TGCGCCAGCCAAGTTGGACAGGGATTGAACACTGAAGCTTTCTTT
CASQVGQGLNTEAFF
>TRBD1|NA|TRBV27|TRBJ1-2|13
TGTGCCAGCAGTTTGGGACAGGCTGGTGGCTACACCTTC
CASSLGQAGGYTF
>NA|NA|TRBV4-1|TRBJ2-2|14
TGCGCCAGCAGCCATCCCCAGGGTTCCGGGGAGCTGTTTTTT
CASSHPQGSGELFF
>NA|NA|TRBV7-6|TRBJ2-3|16
TGTGCCAGCAGCTTAGGTACAGCTCTAAGCACAGATACGCAGTATTTT
CASSLGTALSTDTQYF
>NA|NA|TRBV19|TRBJ1-2|14
TGTGCCAGTAGAATATCAGGGACTTATAGGGGCTACACCTTC
CASRISGTYRGYTF
>TRBD2|NA|TRBV5-1|TRBJ2-7|18
TGCGCCAGCAGCTTGACTAGCGGGAGGGCCTTCGGAACCTACGAGCAGTACTTC
CASSLTSGRAFGTYEQYF
>TRBD1|NA|TRBV19|TRBJ2-4|19
TGTGCCAGTAGACCCCGACCGGGACAGGGGGCCATGGTTGGAAACATTCAGTACTTC
CASRPRPGQGAMVGNIQYF
>TRBD2|NA|TRBV4-2|TRBJ2-3|15
TGTGCCAGCAGCAAGACTAGCGGGAGTACAGATACGCAGTATTTT
CASSKTSGSTDTQYF
>NA|NA|TRBV19|TRBJ2-3|15
TGTGCCAGTCGGCCGGAGGGCTCTAGCACAGATACGCAGTATTTT
CASRPEGSSTDTQYF
>TRBD2|NA|TRBV10-3|TRBJ2-5|15
TGTGCCATCAGTGAGTCAACTAGCGGGGGGGAGACCCAGTACTTC
CAISESTSGGETQYF
>TRBD2|many|TRBV2|TRBJ2-3|16
TGTGCCAGCAGTCTAGCGGGGGGGCCTTGGACAGATACGCAGTATTTT
CASSLAGGPWTDTQYF
>NA|NA|TRBV5-1|TRBJ1-1|16
TGCGCCAGCAGAAGACCCGGGACATCGGTGAACACTGAAGCTTTCTTT
CASRRPGTSVNTEAFF
>NA|NA|TRBV2|TRBJ1-4|15
TGTGCCAGCAGTGAGTCGGTTGCAACTAATGAAAAACTGTTTTTT
CASSESVATNEKLFF
>NA|NA|TRBV2|TRBJ1-4|15
TGTGCCAGCAGTGCTCGCCGGGACTTTAATGAAAAACTGTTTTTT
CASSARRDFNEKLFF
>NA|NA|TRBV28|TRBJ1-4|20
TGTGCCAGCAGTTCGTGGAGGGCGCTGAGAAGGGTTGCAACTAATGAAAAACTGTTTTTT
CASSSWRALRRVATNEKLFF
>TRBD2|NA|TRBV28|TRBJ2-1|18
TGTGCCAGCAGTTCCCCCGCTAGCGGGGGGGCTTACTACAATGAGCAGTTCTTC
CASSSPASGGAYYNEQFF
>TRBD1|once|TRBV4-2|TRBJ1-2|15
TGTGCCAGCAGTCCCGACAGGGGCCGCTTCTATGGCTACACCTTC
CASSPDRGRFYGYTF
>NA|NA|TRBV7-2|TRBJ2-3|15
TGTGCCAGCAGCTTAGATAGCGTTAGCACAGATACGCAGTATTTT
CASSLDSVSTDTQYF
>TRBD1|NA|TRBV4-1|TRBJ1-3|16
TGCGCCAGCAGCCAAGTCCCAACAGGGGCTGGAAACACCATATATTTT
CASSQVPTGAGNTIYF
>TRBD1|NA|TRBV30|TRBJ1-3|16
TGTGCCTGGAGTGCGGACAGGGTTTTCTCTGGAAACACCATATATTTT
CAWSADRVFSGNTIYF
>NA|NA|TRBV5-5|TRBJ1-2|16
TGTGCCAGCAGCTTTCCCTGGACAGATGCTAACTATGGCTACACCTTC
CASSFPWTDANYGYTF
>TRBD1|NA|TRBV7-9|TRBJ1-6|14
TGTGCCAGCAGCACTGGACAGGGAAGCTCACCCCTCCACTTT
CASSTGQGSSPLHF
>TRBD1|NA|TRBV4-3|TRBJ1-1|14
TGCGCCAGCAGCCAAGGACAGGGGGCCGCTGAAGCTTTCTTT
CASSQGQGAAEAFF
>TRBD1|once|TRBV6-1|TRBJ1-1|16
TGTGCCAGCAGTGACGCCTTCAGGGGGTCTGGAACTGAAGCTTTCTTT
CASSDAFRGSGTEAFF
>NA|NA|TRBV3-1/TRBV3-2|TRBJ1-2|14
TGTGCCAGCAGCCAAGGGTTAGCGGATGGAGGCTACACCTTC
CASSQGLADGGYTF
>TRBD1|NA|TRBV6-5|TRBJ2-7|15
TGTGCCAGCAGGGAGACAGGGGGGAGCTCCTACGAGCAGTACTTC
CASRETGGSSYEQYF
>NA|NA|TRBV14|TRBJ1-3|13
TGTGCCAGCGGGTCGACAGCTGGAAACACCATATATTTT
CASGSTAGNTIYF
>TRBD1|NA|TRBV7-9|TRBJ1-3|16
TGTGCCAGCAGCTTACCAACGACAGGGGCTGGAAACACCATATATTTT
CASSLPTTGAGNTIYF
>NA|few|TRBV6-2/TRBV6-3|TRBJ1-1|15
TGTGCCAGCAGTCCCCTCGGGAGCATGGAAGGTCTGGCTTTCTTT
CASSPLGSMEGLAFF
>TRBD2|NA|TRBV5-4|TRBJ2-5|15
TGTGCCAGCAGCTCCGGGAGGGTGAAGCAAGAGACCCAGTACTTC
CASSSGRVKQETQYF
>TRBD1|NA|TRBV19|TRBJ1-2|14
TGTGCCAGTAGTATCCCGGGACAGGGGAAAGGCTACACCTTC
CASSIPGQGKGYTF
>TRBD1|NA|TRBV11-2|TRBJ2-5|16
TGTGCCAGCAGTCACTATAGGGGGCGCCACCAAGAGACCCAGTACTTC
CASSHYRGRHQETQYF
>NA|NA|TRBV6-4|TRBJ2-3|14
TGTGCCAGCAGCCCGACTAGTAGCACAGATACGCAGTATTTT
CASSPTSSTDTQYF
>NA|NA|TRBV18|TRBJ2-3|14
TGTGCCAGCTCACGGGCAGGGCTGACAGATACGCAGTATTTT
CASSRAGLTDTQYF
>NA|NA|TRBV29-1|TRBJ1-5|14
TGCAGCGTTCAACAGGGTATCGGGAATCAGCCCCAGCATTTT
CSVQQGIGNQPQHF
>NA|NA|TRBV6-2/TRBV6-3|TRBJ2-5|14
TGTGCCAGCAGTACCGGGACTGGCGGGGAGACCCAGTACTTC
CASSTGTGGETQYF
>TRBD1|NA|TRBV6-2/TRBV6-3|TRBJ1-1|13
TGTGCCAGCAGCTTAGATGACAGGGACCAAGCTTTCTTT
CASSLDDRDQAFF